The sequence of this TCR beta chain was determined in a study of blood T cell repertoires in COVID-19. Study summary: Acute and convalescent COVID-19 specimens originated in the United States, Italy and Spain.

CDR3 length: 12 residues. Between the trimmed V and J ends, which lost 5 bases and 1 base, there was a span of 9 bases. Germline CDR1 is GTSNPN and CDR2 is SVGIG (reference sequence). The data were produced by immunoSEQ multiplex PCR, yet TCRdb's version contains in-frame clones alone and is incomplete. The top ten hold 1% to 1.3% of the sample, which has fewer than 300,000 clones, about 93% seen once. The clonotype was recovered from a woman between 25 and 40 years old who had recovered from COVID-19. The sequenced sample consisted of PBMCs or T cells enriched from blood (not recorded which). V is TRBV30 and J is TRBJ2-7, with D possibly TRBD1 on 5 matching bases. CDR3: CAWDQGSYEQYF. The CDR3 nucleotides are TGTGCCTGGGACCAGGGATCCTACGAGCAGTACTTC. Full variable domain (rest looked up from reference TRBV30 and TRBJ2-7): SQTIHQWPATLVQPVGSPLSLECTVEGTSNPNLYWYRQAAGRGLQLLFYSVGIGQISSEVPQNLSASRPQDRQFILSSKKLLLSDSGFYLCAWDQGSYEQYFGPGTRLTVT.